The subject of this entry is one T cell receptor (beta chain). What it binds is unknown. CEF-cultured naive and memory CD4+ T cell DNA got survey-level sequencing. Data came from immunoSEQ multiplex PCR; TCRdb stores just in-frame clones and leaves some out. The repertoire holds about 41,000 clones, with more than 65% as singletons. This entry belongs to a study of CD4 T cells in relation to SARS-CoV-2 and coronaviruses. From germline, CDR1 is SGDLS and CDR2 YYNGEE. The CDR3 is 18 amino acids. V trimming: 2 bases; J trimming: 7 bases; junction bases outside the gene matches: 12. Sorted naive or memory CD4+ cells met CEF peptides for approximately nine days.

Sequences were obtained from naive CD4+ T cells from PBMCs, cultured in vitro. Documented subset: naive CD4+ T cells isolated by negative enrichment. This clonotype was obtained from an adult with COVID-19. The chain uses TRBV9 and TRBJ2-1; TRBD2 aligns across 13 bases. This chain's CDR3 is CASSVIPTGTSGTNEQFF. The CDR3 bases are TGTGCCAGCAGCGTGATCCCCACCGGGACTAGCGGGACGAATGAGCAGTTCTTC.